This T cell receptor beta chain was captured in a study of molecular identifiers for immune sequencing clone quantification. Whole-study results and caveats: Identical TCR molecules that share a barcode could lead to an underestimation of highly expanded clone sizes. Clones above 20 RNA copies held over 97% of effector molecules, under 1% in naive cells.

TCRdb processed the PCR reads anew with MiXCR; each CDR3 protein has one entry. The sample has over 600,000 distinct CDR3 sequences; roughly 21% are singletons. There are many counts of this clonotype. Its antigen is undetermined. Germline CDR1 is SGHNT and CDR2 is YYREEE (reference sequence). With 7 bases removed from V and 4 bases from J, the gap between germline ends came to 11 bases. The CDR3 totals 12 residues. Sorting recovered naive CD8 T cells on a CD8+CD4-CCR7+CD45RA+ profile. This chain joins TRBV5-4 and TRBJ1-1; no firm D call. Sequenced sample: naive CD8+ T cells from blood, with Jurkat cell RNA spiked in. Noted subset: FACS-sorted CD8+CD4-CCR7+CD45RA+ naive T cells. The sequence was collected from a human donor in good health. Some libraries in this study had Jurkat cell RNA spiked in. CDR3 residues: CASWRDGTEAFF. In nucleotides, the CDR3 is TGTGCCAGCTGGAGAGACGGCACTGAAGCTTTCTTT.